Listed here are 25 T cell receptor beta chains from one sample, sequenced in a study of cytomegalovirus exposure and HLA in healthy donors. PCR was performed using 60 Vbeta and 13 Jbeta primers. Sequenced by immunoSEQ multiplex PCR; TCRdb stores in-frame clones only, minus some. Here the sample spans around 100,000 clones, 65% to 80% being singletons. The sequenced sample was PBMCs. All receptors come from a woman in her forties in good health and CMV-seronegative.

V gene TRBV19 combines with J gene TRBJ2-1; 7 positions match TRBD2. The V gene's germline CDR1 is LNHDA and CDR2 SQIVND (reference sequence). Unmatched junction bases numbered 24, after V lost 5 bases and J lost 5 bases. The CDR3 is 20 amino acids. CDR3 sequence reads: CASSSYTYLPSGVSNNEQFF. Written as DNA, the CDR3 is TGTGCCAGTAGTTCCTACACCTATCTCCCCAGCGGGGTTTCAAACAATGAGCAGTTCTTC.

This rearrangement joins TRBV4-1 to TRBJ2-3; D not resolved. CDR3 length equals 13 residues. CDR1 and CDR2 (germline): MGHRA, YSYEKL. Trimming pared 6 bases from V and 0 bases from J, leaving 7 bases between. As DNA, the CDR3 is TGCGCCAGCAGGGGCCTTAGCACAGATACGCAGTATTTT. Its protein is CASRGLSTDTQYF.

J is TRBJ1-2 and V is TRBV6-5; D ambiguous. The CDR3 extends over 13 amino acids. The germline V gene has CDR1 MNHEY and CDR2 SVGAGI. Trimming pared 5 bases from V and 6 bases from J, leaving 13 bases between. DNA of the CDR3: TGTGCCAGCAGTGAAGTCGGGGTTGATGGCTACACCTTC. Its protein is CASSEVGVDGYTF.

This clone has more than one count but fewer than ten. V and J are TRBV29-1 and TRBJ1-1; the match to TRBD1 covers 9 bases. This CDR3 comprises 14 residues. Germline V CDR1 and CDR2: SQVTM, ANQGSEA. The V segment lost 7 bases and the J segment 1 base; nucleotides outside the gene matches: 7. For the CDR3, the DNA is TGCAGCGCTGCGTCGGGACAGGGGAACACTGAAGCTTTCTTT. Protein product: CSAASGQGNTEAFF.

The chain has TRBV7-8 and TRBJ2-5; a weak D match, TRBD2 (6 bases). Germline lookup yields CDR1 SGHVS and CDR2 FQNEAQ. The CDR3 is 16 residues long. V dropped 7 bases and J dropped 5 bases, with 23 bases sitting between them. CDR3 DNA: TGTGCCAGCACCGTCCTTAACGTGTTGGAGGGGGAGACCCAGTACTTC. Translated, it gives CASTVLNVLEGETQYF.

The CDR3 coding sequence is TGCGCCAGCAGCCGAGCGGGAGAGGAAACCGGGGAGCTGTTTTTT. The encoded protein is CASSRAGEETGELFF. This chain links TRBV5-1 with TRBJ2-2; 8 bases fit TRBD2. CDR1 and CDR2 from the germline V gene are SGHRS and YFSETQ. V lost 4 bases to trimming and J lost 5 bases; unmatched junction nucleotides: 7. This CDR3 is 15 amino acids long.

This clone appeared a single time. This chain uses TRBV6-6 with TRBJ1-1, with 8 bases that match TRBD1. CDR3 length: 16 amino acids. Germline V gene lookup returns CDR1 MNHNY and CDR2 SVGAGI (reference sequence). V shed 0 bases, J shed 6 bases, and the junction held 9 bases outside the gene matches. CDR3 nucleotide sequence: TGTGCCAGCAGTTACTCTCCAGGGGGCCTCGGCGCTGAAGCTTTCTTT. Residues: CASSYSPGGLGAEAFF.

The chain has TRBV6-1 and TRBJ1-1; the D is unclear. In germline, CDR1 is MNHNS, CDR2 SASEGT. CDR3 length: 15 residues. Trimming left V 1 base short and J 1 base short, with 10 bases between. CDR3 protein: CASSEDGGPNTEAFF. CDR3 nucleotides: TGTGCCAGCAGTGAAGACGGAGGGCCGAACACTGAAGCTTTCTTT.

This sequence joins TRBV28 and TRBJ1-1; D not resolved. Germline CDR1 is MDHEN and CDR2 is SYDVKM. This CDR3 contains 13 residues. V was trimmed by 11 bases and J by 0 bases, leaving 13 bases between them. This CDR3 is CALGPAMNTEAFF. In DNA, the CDR3 is TGTGCCCTGGGCCCAGCTATGAACACTGAAGCTTTCTTT.

CDR3 loop: CASSQDPGGGGADYGYTF. The CDR3 region has the DNA TGCGCCAGCAGCCAAGATCCCGGGGGTGGGGGGGCGGACTATGGCTACACCTTC. The chain uses TRBV4-3 and TRBJ1-2; a weak D match, TRBD1 (6 bases). Looked up from germline, CDR1 is LGHNA and CDR2 is YSLEER. V was trimmed by 0 bases and J by 3 bases, leaving 20 bases between them. There are 18 residues in the CDR3.

Written as DNA, the CDR3 is TGTGCCAGCTCACCAAGCGGTCCGGGAGCTTCCTACGAGCAGTACTTC. Amino acids: CASSPSGPGASYEQYF. This chain links TRBV18 with TRBJ2-5; TRBD2 is a possible D gene (6 bases). Matching the DNA end better, TRBJ2-7 makes the J call doubtful. This CDR3 has 16 residues. In germline, CDR1 is KGHSH, CDR2 LQKENI.

This chain's CDR3 is CASSLAGTHTDTQYF. The CDR3 DNA reads TGTGCCAGCAGCTTAGCGGGGACACACACAGATACGCAGTATTTT. The J gene is TRBJ2-3, the V gene TRBV7-2; D may be TRBD1 (6 bases). CDR3 size: 15 residues. V shed 0 bases and J shed 2 bases, with 9 bases lying between them. The germline CDR1 and CDR2 sequences are SGHTA and FQGNSA.

Note on this clone: At one end, the junction sequence differs from germline, possibly due to a read error. The chain employs TRBV7-9 and TRBJ2-5; D call uncertain. The last part of the DNA fits TRBJ2-7 better; the J call may be wrong. Germline assignment: CDR1 SEHNR and CDR2 FQNEAQ (reference sequence). The CDR3 runs 13 residues. CDR3 loop: CSSSFKQSYEQYF. The CDR3 DNA is TGTTCCAGCAGCTTCAAACAGAGCTACGAGCAGTACTTC.

The rearrangement joins TRBV6-1 to TRBJ2-2; no reliable D call. Germline V gene data show CDR1 as MNHNS and CDR2 as SASEGT. The CDR3 sequence is 13 residues long. The ends were cut back, 2 bases at V and 9 bases at J, with 10 bases in the middle. For the CDR3, the DNA is TGTGCCAGCAGTGAAAACCTAAACTGGGAGCTGTTTTTT. The encoded protein is CASSENLNWELFF.

The chain carries TRBV2 and TRBJ1-2; TRBD1 matches 8 bases. Per the germline V gene, CDR1 is SNHLY and CDR2 is FYNNEI. The junction had 6 bases not matched to a gene; V was cut back by 6 bases and J by 3 bases. CDR3 length: 14 residues. In DNA, the CDR3 is TGTGCCAGCAGCGAGACAGGGGCGGACTATGGCTACACCTTC. This translates into CASSETGADYGYTF.

The chain combines TRBV29-1 with TRBJ1-2; 11 nucleotides align to TRBD1. Germline V lookup: CDR1 SQVTM, CDR2 ANQGSEA. This CDR3 has 12 amino acids. The J segment lost 9 bases and the V segment lost 4 bases, leaving 4 bases of the junction unmatched. In nucleotides, the CDR3 is TGCAGCGTTGGGGACAGGGGGGTAAGCTACACCTTC. The encoded protein is CSVGDRGVSYTF.

The gene calls are TRBV7-9 and TRBJ2-7; maybe TRBD2 (6 bases). CDR3 length: 12 amino acids. V was pared by 5 bases and J by 6 bases, with 11 bases between. Looked up from germline, CDR1 is SEHNR and CDR2 is FQNEAQ (reference sequence). Written as DNA, the CDR3 is TGTGCCAGCAGCCCAACCGGGGGCGAGCAGTACTTC. Translation gives CASSPTGGEQYF. Supplemented by reference TRBV7-9 and TRBJ2-7, the full variable domain reads DTGVSQNPRHKITKRGQNVTFRCDPISEHNRLYWYRQTLGQGPEFLTYFQNEAQLEKSRLLSDRFSAERPKGSFSTLEIQRTEQGDSAMYLCASSPTGGEQYFGPGTRLTVT.

The chain carries TRBV4-2 and TRBJ1-2; 7 nucleotides align to TRBD1. Germline assignment: CDR1 LGHNA and CDR2 YNFKEQ. This CDR3 is 16 amino acids long. Unmatched junction bases numbered 8, after V lost 0 bases and J lost 4 bases. The CDR3 DNA reads TGTGCCAGCAGCCAAGAAGGAGGGCAGGGGGGCTATGGCTACACCTTC. Its translation: CASSQEGGQGGYGYTF.

This clone was seen a single time. This chain joins TRBV7-9 and TRBJ1-5; 9 bases agree with TRBD1. CDR1 SEHNR and CDR2 FQNEAQ come from the germline V gene (reference sequence). The CDR3 covers 14 residues. J lost 7 bases, V lost 4 bases, and 5 bases had no gene match. CDR3 sequence: CASSSGQGRQPQHF. DNA of the CDR3: TGTGCCAGCAGCTCCGGACAGGGGCGGCAGCCCCAGCATTTT.

The V and J genes are TRBV12-5 and TRBJ2-2, with 7 bases fitting TRBD2. Germline V gene lookup returns CDR1 LGHNT and CDR2 FRNRAP. Germline trimming cut 8 bases from V and 2 bases from J; bases unmatched to any gene: 5. CDR3 length equals 14 residues. CDR3 nucleotide sequence: TGTGCTAGTTCCCTAGCGGTTAACACCGGGGAGCTGTTTTTT. It translates to CASSLAVNTGELFF. The whole variable domain, filled in from reference TRBV12-5 and TRBJ2-2, reads DARVTQTPRHKVTEMGQEVTMRCQPILGHNTVFWYRQTMMQGLELLAYFRNRAPLDDSGMPKDRFSAEMPDATLATLKIQPSEPRDSAVYFCASSLAVNTGELFFGEGSRLTVL.

This clone turned up a few times. The V gene is TRBV13, the J gene TRBJ2-7, with 14 bases matching TRBD2. V shed 5 bases, J shed 0 bases, and the junction held 9 bases outside the gene matches. Germline V gene data show CDR1 as PRHDT and CDR2 as FYEKMQ (reference sequence). The CDR3 has 18 amino acids. The CDR3 sequence: CASSPRRTSGGYSYEQYF. In DNA, the CDR3 is TGTGCCAGCAGCCCCCGACGGACTAGCGGGGGGTACTCCTACGAGCAGTACTTC.

The rearrangement links TRBV9 to TRBJ2-3, with TRBD1 matching 11 bases. The junction had 3 bases not matched to a gene; V was cut back by 0 bases and J by 3 bases. CDR1 SGDLS and CDR2 YYNGEE come from the germline V gene. The CDR3 runs 16 residues. In DNA form, the CDR3 reads TGTGCCAGCAGCGTAGATTGGGACAGGGGGACAGATACGCAGTATTTT. This sequence encodes CASSVDWDRGTDTQYF.

This rearrangement joins TRBV6-1 to TRBJ2-7; possible D gene TRBD1, 6 bases. Germline V lookup: CDR1 MNHNS, CDR2 SASEGT. V dropped 6 bases and J dropped 0 bases, with 12 bases sitting between them. The CDR3 covers 14 residues. CDR3 amino acids: CASRRTALSYEQYF. CDR3 coding DNA: TGTGCCAGCAGAAGGACAGCCCTCTCCTACGAGCAGTACTTC.

Concerning this clone itself: The same CDR3 also results from other DNA sequences found in this sample. CDR3: CASRPLWAGRQETQYF. DNA for the CDR3: TGTGCCAGCAGACCACTTTGGGCGGGGCGACAAGAGACCCAGTACTTC. The genes are TRBV2 and TRBJ2-5; a weak D match, TRBD2 (6 bases). CDR1 and CDR2 from the germline V gene are SNHLY and FYNNEI. V shed 6 bases and J shed 2 bases, with 19 bases lying between them. This CDR3 region has 16 residues.

The chain combines TRBV5-1 with TRBJ2-1; TRBD2 matches at 8 bases. Germline V CDR1 and CDR2: SGHRS, YFSETQ. This CDR3 spans 15 amino acids. Trimming removed 0 bases from V and 5 bases from J; junction bases left unmatched: 4. The CDR3 reads CASSLVAGTNNEQFF. CDR3 nucleotide sequence: TGCGCCAGCAGCTTGGTAGCGGGGACTAACAATGAGCAGTTCTTC.